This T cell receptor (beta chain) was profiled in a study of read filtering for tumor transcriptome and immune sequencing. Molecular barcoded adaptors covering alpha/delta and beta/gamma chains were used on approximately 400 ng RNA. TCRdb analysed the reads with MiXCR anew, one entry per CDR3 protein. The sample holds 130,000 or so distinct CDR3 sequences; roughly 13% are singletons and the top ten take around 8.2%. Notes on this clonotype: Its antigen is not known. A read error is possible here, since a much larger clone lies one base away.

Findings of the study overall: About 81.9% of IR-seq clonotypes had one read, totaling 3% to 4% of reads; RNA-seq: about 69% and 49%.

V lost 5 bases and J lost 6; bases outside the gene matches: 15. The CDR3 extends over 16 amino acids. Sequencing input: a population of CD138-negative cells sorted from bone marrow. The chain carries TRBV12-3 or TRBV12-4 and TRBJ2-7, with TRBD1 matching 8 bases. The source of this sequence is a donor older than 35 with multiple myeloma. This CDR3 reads CASSQGQGPPAFEQYF. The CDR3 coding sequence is TGTGCCAGCAGTCAAGGACAGGGTCCCCCAGCCTTCGAGCAGTACTTC.